This T cell receptor (beta chain) is drawn from a study of T cell responses to AZD1222 COVID-19 vaccine. Study results and limitations: At baseline, seropositivity was found in only a handful of AZD1222 recipients.

TCRdb keeps only in-frame clones here, not all; method: immunoSEQ multiplex PCR. In the table there are about 150,000 clones, 80% to 90% of which are singletons. Comment on this clone: Its antigen is not identified.

This CDR3 comprises 14 residues. CDR1 SGHRS and CDR2 YFSETQ come from the germline V gene. V gave up 7 bases and J gave up 9 bases, with 20 bases separating them. The rearrangement uses TRBV5-1 and TRBJ2-1; D gene unclear. This TCR derives from an adult in good health. The sample consisted of peripheral blood, taken on day 0 of AZD1222 vaccination. The CDR3 sequence: CASGPDNGRAEQFF. CDR3 sequence (DNA): TGCGCCAGCGGCCCTGACAACGGGCGAGCTGAGCAGTTCTTC.